Following are 12 T cell receptor beta chains from one sample sequenced in a study of blood T cell repertoires in COVID-19. Profiling relied on immunoSEQ multiplex PCR, and the TCRdb table lists in-frame clones only, not all of them. The table records 63,000 or so clones, about 82% of them present only once. Specimen: peripheral blood. Receptor source: a human donor in a cohort sampled during active COVID-19.

The rearrangement links TRBV19 to TRBJ2-7; no firm D call. The CDR3 is 15 amino acids. Germline V gene lookup returns CDR1 LNHDA and CDR2 SQIVND (reference sequence). V was trimmed by 3 bases and J by 1 base, leaving 13 bases between them. CDR3 sequence (DNA): TGTGCCAGTAGTATCCCGGGTAGGCCGTCCTACGAGCAGTACTTC. This sequence encodes CASSIPGRPSYEQYF.

The chain couples TRBV6-1 to TRBJ2-1; 7 nucleotides agree with TRBD2. With V trimmed by 2 bases and J by 6 bases, 7 bases remained unmatched. The V gene's germline CDR1 is MNHNS and CDR2 SASEGT. The CDR3 has 15 amino acids. The CDR3 DNA reads as TGTGCCAGCAGTGAATGGGGGGGGACGGCCAATGAGCAGTTCTTC. Amino acid sequence: CASSEWGGTANEQFF.

This clone has just one count. The chain carries TRBV5-6 and TRBJ2-7, with D possibly being TRBD1 (5 bases). CDR1 is SGHDT, CDR2 YYEEEE, per germline. The V end lost 2 bases, the J end lost 4 bases, and 10 bases lay between the germline ends. This CDR3 is 13 amino acids long. The CDR3, as DNA: TGTGCCAGCAGCTTCTTGACAGTATACGAGCAGTACTTC. As protein: CASSFLTVYEQYF.

This clone turned up a few times. The chain carries TRBV29-1 and TRBJ2-1; D ambiguous. Germline V CDR1 and CDR2: SQVTM, ANQGSEA. Between the trimmed V and J ends, which lost 6 bases and 0 bases, there was a span of 9 bases. CDR3 size: 13 residues. The CDR3 is CSVRSLSYNEQFF. CDR3 nucleotides: TGCAGCGTGCGTAGTCTCTCCTACAATGAGCAGTTCTTC.

V usage is TRBV5-1 and J usage is TRBJ2-3, with 9 positions matching TRBD2. The germline V gene encodes CDR1 SGHRS and CDR2 YFSETQ. V was pared by 0 bases and J by 6 bases, with 11 bases of the junction left unmatched. CDR3 length: 17 residues. CDR3 amino acids: CASSLVLAGASFDTQYF. Here the CDR3 DNA reads TGCGCCAGCAGCTTGGTGTTAGCGGGGGCATCTTTTGATACGCAGTATTTT.

The chain is built from TRBV6-5 and TRBJ2-1, with TRBD2 matching over 12 bases. After removal of 6 bases from V and 8 bases from J, the junction contained 8 bases not matched to a gene. Germline V gene data show CDR1 as MNHEY and CDR2 as SVGAGI. The length of the CDR3 is 15 residues. The CDR3 reads CASRVLAGGSHEQFF. The CDR3 region has the DNA TGTGCCAGCAGGGTACTAGCGGGGGGCTCTCATGAGCAGTTCTTC.

This clone was observed once. The chain joins TRBV5-6 to TRBJ2-3, with TRBD1 matching over 7 bases. This CDR3 is 17 amino acids long. CDR1 is SGHDT and CDR2 is YYEEEE in the germline V gene. After removal of 3 bases from V and 2 bases from J, the junction contained 12 bases not matched to a gene. The CDR3 DNA is TGTGCCAGCAGCTCGAGGACAGGCCGGTGGGCCACAGATACGCAGTATTTT. Amino acid sequence: CASSSRTGRWATDTQYF.

This clone came up once. The gene calls are TRBV5-1 and TRBJ2-1, with 8 bases that match TRBD2. This CDR3 contains 15 residues. Germline V gene data show CDR1 as SGHRS and CDR2 as YFSETQ. V was pared by 6 bases and J by 6 bases, with 11 bases of the junction left unmatched. The CDR3 spells CASKGVAGSFNEQFF. CDR3 coding DNA: TGCGCCAGCAAGGGGGTAGCGGGGTCGTTCAATGAGCAGTTCTTC.

This chain connects TRBV10-3 to TRBJ1-6; 8 bases line up with TRBD1. Trimming removed 4 bases from V and 8 bases from J; junction bases left unmatched: 7. Germline CDR1 and CDR2: ENHRY and SYGVKD. There are 15 residues in the CDR3. CDR3 in DNA: TGTGCCATCAGTGCCTCCGGGACAGGAGATTCACCCCTCCACTTT. Translation gives CAISASGTGDSPLHF.

V is TRBV6-2 or TRBV6-3 and J is TRBJ2-2, with D possibly being TRBD1 (6 bases). The CDR3 consists of 14 residues. V dropped 6 bases and J dropped 7 bases, with 15 bases sitting between them. Germline V lookup: CDR1 MNHEY, CDR2 SVGEGT. The chain's CDR3 is CASSPQGVIGELFF. The CDR3 coding sequence is TGTGCCAGCAGCCCACAGGGTGTAATCGGGGAGCTGTTTTTT.

The V and J genes are TRBV2 and TRBJ1-1; the D is unclear. Germline CDR1 and CDR2: SNHLY and FYNNEI. The CDR3 spans 16 residues. V dropped 5 bases and J dropped 3 bases, with 19 bases sitting between them. CDR3 coding DNA: TGTGCCAGCAGTCTATCGACCCGGATTGGAGACACTGAAGCTTTCTTT. Its protein product is CASSLSTRIGDTEAFF.

This chain links TRBV25-1 with TRBJ1-1; 9 bases are shared with TRBD1. This CDR3 region has 14 residues. Germline CDR1 MGHDK, CDR2 SYGVNS. The ends lost 4 bases at V and 6 bases at J; junction bases unmatched: 6. DNA of the CDR3: TGTGCCAGCAGTGGGGACAGGGACGCCGCTGAAGCTTTCTTT. It is translated as CASSGDRDAAEAFF.